This T cell receptor beta chain derives from a study of Graves' ophthalmopathy and Graves' hyperthyroidism. The sequenced template was RNA, covering the TCR beta CDR3 region. The first-round RT-PCR employed HTBI primers together with the Qiagen OneStep RT-PCR kit. A multiplex PCR was then performed as the second round. TCRdb processed the multiplex PCR reads anew with MiXCR; each CDR3 protein has one entry. The table has 400,000 to 500,000 distinct CDR3 sequences, roughly 20% seen once. Germline V gives CDR1 SGHRS, CDR2 YFSETQ. Trimming cost V 6 bases and J 4 bases; bases outside gene matches: 10. The CDR3 is made up of 14 amino acids. Diagnoses were established from clinical symptoms, serum thyroxine, TRAb, thyroid ultrasound and orbital computed tomography. The sample holds a few counts of this clonotype.

The sample comprised peripheral blood. The chain uses TRBV5-1 and TRBJ2-7; 7 nucleotides agree with TRBD2. The sequence derives from a woman aged 18-30 years with stable Graves' hyperthyroidism. The CDR3 reads CASNRADGGYEQYF. DNA for the CDR3: TGCGCCAGCAATCGGGCGGACGGGGGGTACGAGCAGTACTTC.